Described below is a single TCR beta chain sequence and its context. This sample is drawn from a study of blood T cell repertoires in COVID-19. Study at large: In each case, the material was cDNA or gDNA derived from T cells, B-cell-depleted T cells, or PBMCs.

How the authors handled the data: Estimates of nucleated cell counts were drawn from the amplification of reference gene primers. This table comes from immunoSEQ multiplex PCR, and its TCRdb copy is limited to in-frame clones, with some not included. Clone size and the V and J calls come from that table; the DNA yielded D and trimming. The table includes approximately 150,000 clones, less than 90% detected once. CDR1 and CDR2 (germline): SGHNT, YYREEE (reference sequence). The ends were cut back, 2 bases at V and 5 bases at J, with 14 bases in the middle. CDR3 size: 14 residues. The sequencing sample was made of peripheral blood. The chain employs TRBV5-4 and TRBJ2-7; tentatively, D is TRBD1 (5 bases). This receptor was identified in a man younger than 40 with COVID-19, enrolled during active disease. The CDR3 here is CASSFGQGRHEQYF. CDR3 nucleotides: TGTGCCAGCAGCTTTGGGCAGGGAAGGCACGAGCAGTACTTC.